These T cell receptor beta chains were read from a single sample in a study of cytomegalovirus exposure and HLA in healthy donors. Sequenced by immunoSEQ multiplex PCR; TCRdb stores in-frame clones only, minus some. The table gives roughly 120,000 clones; the top ten clones make up 2% to 2.5% of it. Input material: PBMCs. These receptors were collected from a man aged 40-49 years in good health and CMV-seronegative. Each CDR3 is given with its conserved first and last residue. A D gene is named only where the DNA matches it firmly.

D gene: TRBD2; V gene: TRBV7-9; J gene: TRBJ2-7; CDR3 protein: CASSVLAAAREQYF; CDR3 DNA: TGTGCCAGCAGCGTACTAGCGGCTGCTCGCGAGCAGTACTTC
D gene: TRBD2; V gene: TRBV7-3; J gene: TRBJ2-3; CDR3 protein: CASSPRLAGGTDTQYF; CDR3 DNA: TGTGCCAGCAGCCCTCGCCTAGCGGGAGGGACAGATACGCAGTATTTT
D gene: -; V gene: TRBV19; J gene: TRBJ1-1; CDR3 protein: CASKVRGTNTEAFF; CDR3 DNA: TGTGCCAGTAAGGTAAGGGGGACGAACACTGAAGCTTTCTTT
D gene: -; V gene: TRBV11-3; J gene: TRBJ2-1; CDR3 protein: CASSPSGGTGNEQFF; CDR3 DNA: TGTGCCAGCAGCCCTTCTGGCGGGACGGGGAATGAGCAGTTCTTC
D gene: -; V gene: TRBV4-2; J gene: TRBJ2-3; CDR3 protein: CASSQGSQWGRGSTDTQYF; CDR3 DNA: TGTGCCAGCAGCCAAGGGTCTCAATGGGGCCGGGGGAGCACAGATACGCAGTATTTT
D gene: TRBD1; V gene: TRBV28; J gene: TRBJ1-3; CDR3 protein: CASTMGQGWSGNTIYF; CDR3 DNA: TGTGCCAGCACTATGGGACAGGGGTGGTCTGGAAACACCATATATTTT
D gene: TRBD1; V gene: TRBV6-5; J gene: TRBJ2-7; CDR3 protein: CASSYRDRGGEQYF; CDR3 DNA: TGTGCCAGCAGTTATCGGGACAGGGGGGGCGAGCAGTACTTC
D gene: -; V gene: TRBV11-3; J gene: TRBJ2-5; CDR3 protein: CASSSYYPGTQYF; CDR3 DNA: TGTGCCAGCAGCTCCTACTACCCTGGGACCCAGTACTTC
D gene: TRBD1; V gene: TRBV27; J gene: TRBJ1-5; CDR3 protein: CASSPGTGVGQPQHF; CDR3 DNA: TGTGCCAGCAGTCCAGGGACAGGGGTCGGGCAGCCCCAGCATTTT
D gene: -; V gene: TRBV6-5; J gene: TRBJ2-7; CDR3 protein: CASSSGNSYEQYF; CDR3 DNA: TGTGCCAGCAGTTCGGGGAACTCCTACGAGCAGTACTTC
D gene: TRBD1; V gene: TRBV19; J gene: TRBJ1-3; CDR3 protein: CASSIFAGTGSGNTIYF; CDR3 DNA: TGTGCCAGTAGTATTTTCGCCGGGACAGGGAGTGGAAACACCATATATTTT
D gene: TRBD2; V gene: TRBV2; J gene: TRBJ2-1; CDR3 protein: CASKTAGAFNEQFF; CDR3 DNA: TGTGCCAGCAAGACAGCGGGAGCTTTCAATGAGCAGTTCTTC
D gene: -; V gene: TRBV9; J gene: TRBJ2-2; CDR3 protein: CASSASVRTGELFF; CDR3 DNA: TGTGCCAGCAGCGCGAGCGTACGGACCGGGGAGCTGTTTTTT
D gene: -; V gene: TRBV7-9; J gene: TRBJ1-2; CDR3 protein: CASSPDSYGYTF; CDR3 DNA: TGTGCCAGCAGCCCGGACAGCTATGGCTACACCTTC
D gene: -; V gene: TRBV7-9; J gene: TRBJ2-3; CDR3 protein: CASEPAGLDTQYF; CDR3 DNA: TGTGCCAGCGAGCCCGCGGGGTTAGATACGCAGTATTTT
D gene: TRBD2; V gene: TRBV10-1; J gene: TRBJ2-7; CDR3 protein: CASRDRREGKHHGSYEQYF; CDR3 DNA: TGCGCCAGCAGAGACCGGCGGGAGGGCAAACATCACGGCTCCTACGAGCAGTACTTC
D gene: TRBD2; V gene: TRBV7-6; J gene: TRBJ2-2; CDR3 protein: CASSPLAGTGELFF; CDR3 DNA: TGTGCCAGCAGCCCCCTAGCGGGCACCGGGGAGCTGTTTTTT
D gene: TRBD2; V gene: TRBV28; J gene: TRBJ2-2; CDR3 protein: CASTRTGTSGVTGELFF; CDR3 DNA: TGTGCCAGCACTAGGACAGGGACTAGCGGAGTAACCGGGGAGCTGTTTTTT
D gene: -; V gene: TRBV19; J gene: TRBJ2-5; CDR3 protein: CASSDQETQYF; CDR3 DNA: TGTGCCAGTAGCGACCAAGAGACCCAGTACTTC
D gene: -; V gene: TRBV5-8; J gene: TRBJ2-3; CDR3 protein: CASSLAGTGSPDTQYF; CDR3 DNA: TGTGCCAGCAGCTTGGCAGGTACAGGGAGCCCAGATACGCAGTATTTT
D gene: -; V gene: TRBV7-8; J gene: TRBJ2-7; CDR3 protein: CASSFDTLYEQYF; CDR3 DNA: TGTGCCAGCAGCTTTGACACCCTCTACGAGCAGTACTTC
D gene: TRBD2; V gene: TRBV13; J gene: TRBJ2-7; CDR3 protein: CASRPWGAGVYEQYF; CDR3 DNA: TGTGCCAGCAGGCCCTGGGGAGCGGGAGTGTACGAGCAGTACTTC
D gene: -; V gene: TRBV4-3; J gene: TRBJ2-3; CDR3 protein: CASSQEAGTTDTQYF; CDR3 DNA: TGCGCCAGCAGCCAAGAGGCGGGGACGACAGATACGCAGTATTTT
D gene: -; V gene: TRBV5-1; J gene: TRBJ2-7; CDR3 protein: CASSLPGYEQYF; CDR3 DNA: TGCGCCAGCAGCTTACCCGGCTACGAGCAGTACTTC
D gene: -; V gene: TRBV6-5; J gene: TRBJ2-3; CDR3 protein: CASSYEASGTDTQYF; CDR3 DNA: TGTGCCAGCAGTTACGAGGCCAGTGGCACAGATACGCAGTATTTT
D gene: TRBD1; V gene: TRBV9; J gene: TRBJ2-1; CDR3 protein: CASSVLTGPDNEQFF; CDR3 DNA: TGTGCCAGCAGCGTTTTGACAGGGCCGGACAATGAGCAGTTCTTC
D gene: -; V gene: TRBV2; J gene: TRBJ2-3; CDR3 protein: CASRVGGGLTDTQYF; CDR3 DNA: TGTGCCAGCAGAGTCGGCGGAGGCCTCACAGATACGCAGTATTTT
D gene: -; V gene: TRBV19; J gene: TRBJ1-4; CDR3 protein: CASSIGTSKFQANEKLFF; CDR3 DNA: TGTGCCAGTAGTATAGGCACATCAAAATTTCAAGCTAATGAAAAACTGTTTTTT
D gene: TRBD2; V gene: TRBV11-3; J gene: TRBJ2-1; CDR3 protein: CASSLAGSYNEQFF; CDR3 DNA: TGTGCCAGCAGCCTAGCGGGGAGTTACAATGAGCAGTTCTTC
D gene: TRBD2; V gene: TRBV28; J gene: TRBJ2-7; CDR3 protein: CASSWGGYEQYF; CDR3 DNA: TGTGCCAGCAGTTGGGGGGGCTACGAGCAGTACTTC
D gene: TRBD2; V gene: TRBV7-9; J gene: TRBJ2-7; CDR3 protein: CASSQGTSGRYEQYF; CDR3 DNA: TGTGCCAGCAGCCAGGGGACTAGCGGGAGATACGAGCAGTACTTC
D gene: TRBD1; V gene: TRBV6-1; J gene: TRBJ2-7; CDR3 protein: CASSRDRENEQYF; CDR3 DNA: TGTGCCAGCAGCCGGGACAGGGAAAACGAGCAGTACTTC
D gene: TRBD2; V gene: TRBV6-1; J gene: TRBJ2-3; CDR3 protein: CASSRTSGRSDTQYF; CDR3 DNA: TGTGCCAGCAGCCGGACTAGCGGGAGATCAGATACGCAGTATTTT
D gene: TRBD1; V gene: TRBV6-1; J gene: TRBJ2-7; CDR3 protein: CASELDRGLAYEQYF; CDR3 DNA: TGTGCCAGTGAGCTAGACAGGGGGCTTGCCTACGAGCAGTACTTC
D gene: -; V gene: TRBV9; J gene: TRBJ2-3; CDR3 protein: CASSVQGSTDTQYF; CDR3 DNA: TGTGCCAGCAGCGTACAGGGGAGCACAGATACGCAGTATTTT
D gene: -; V gene: TRBV7-9; J gene: TRBJ2-7; CDR3 protein: CASSPGVGAYEQYF; CDR3 DNA: TGTGCCAGCAGCCCTGGGGTCGGGGCCTACGAGCAGTACTTC